The clone carrying this T cell receptor beta chain was counted between two and nine times. Antigen: not known. Trimming at V came to 2 bases and at J to 9 bases, leaving 5 bases not matched to a gene. The germline V gene encodes CDR1 GTSNPN and CDR2 SVGIG (reference sequence). There are 13 residues in the CDR3. Cell sorting via CD45RO/CCR7/CD25/CD127/CD95/CD27 was performed to obtain CD4+ naive, central memory, regulatory and stem cell-like memory cells. Sorted populations all had greater than 95% purity. The data are from a study of beta chain features in type 1 diabetes. Study findings and constraints: Any HLA-type effect on TCRB rearrangement remained unresolved here. cDNA-based reads could over-represent cells with high TCR expression.

All of the isolated RNA was reverse transcribed, so expressed TCRB transcripts were sequenced. Assay: immunoSEQ multiplex PCR; the TCRdb copy retains only in-frame clones and omits some. The data hold 350,000 or so clones, with about 18% observed a single time. This TCR came from a woman aged 18-29 years in good health. The chain carries TRBV30 and TRBJ2-2; TRBD2 aligns across 8 bases. The sample comprised naive CD4+ T cells from blood. CDR3 DNA: TGTGCCTGGAGTCCACGGACTAGCCGGGAGCTGTTTTTT. The encoded protein is CAWSPRTSRELFF.